This entry concerns a single T cell receptor beta chain. What it binds is unknown. Germline CDR1 reads LNHDA; CDR2 reads SQIVND (reference sequence). The CDR3 loop spans 17 amino acids. V dropped 1 base and J dropped 2; count of bases not matched to a gene: 8. This entry is derived from a study of cytomegalovirus exposure and HLA in healthy donors. About the research overall: Earlier sequencing of about 179 million T cells yielded around 100 million unique TCR beta sequences. Findings and caveats of the study: Other equally common chains were less clonally expanded than HLA-associated TCR beta chains, a later analysis showed.

Amplification used 60 Vbeta primers and 13 Jbeta primers. The data were produced by immunoSEQ multiplex PCR, yet TCRdb's version contains in-frame clones alone and is incomplete. The table includes 65,000 to 80,000 clones, about four fifths detected once. Sequencing was performed on PBMCs. This TCR came from a woman aged 40 to 49 in good health and CMV-seropositive. The chain joins TRBV19 to TRBJ1-5, with TRBD1 identical over 7 bases. CDR3 loop: CASSIGHRGLGNQPQHF. DNA for the CDR3: TGTGCCAGTAGTATAGGTCACAGGGGCCTAGGCAATCAGCCCCAGCATTTT.